One and the same sample provided the 27 T cell receptor beta chains below, sequenced in a study of beta chain features in type 1 diabetes. Study outcomes and limitations: TCRB CDR3s from Type 1 diabetes patients were moderately but significantly shorter in all four CD4+ subsets.

Expressed TCRB transcripts were sequenced after all isolated RNA was converted to cDNA. Measured with immunoSEQ multiplex PCR; TCRdb has only the in-frame clones, and not every one. The sample shows some 360,000 clones, 8% to 10% of them seen only once. No antigen is known for these receptors. Source material: central memory CD4+ T cells from blood. Receptor source: a man aged 25-45 years with type 1 diabetes.

J is TRBJ2-3 and V is TRBV9, with D possibly TRBD1 on 6 matching bases. The CDR3 consists of 13 residues. V was shortened by 4 bases and J by 9 bases, with 15 bases between the two germline ends. CDR1 SGDLS and CDR2 YYNGEE come from the germline V gene. DNA for the CDR3: TGTGCCAGCAGCCGGTCACAGGGTTGGACGCAGTATTTT. This translates into CASSRSQGWTQYF.

In its sample, this clone was seen a few times. This rearrangement joins TRBV7-2 to TRBJ2-5, with TRBD2 matching over 8 bases. The CDR3 extends over 17 amino acids. The V segment lost 2 bases and the J segment 5 bases; nucleotides outside the gene matches: 13. Per the germline V gene, CDR1 is SGHTA and CDR2 is FQGNSA. DNA for the CDR3: TGTGCCAGCAGCTTAAACGCCCCCACGGGAGGGTGGGAGACCCAGTACTTC. It codes for CASSLNAPTGGWETQYF.

In its sample, this clone was seen many times. The identical CDR3 is also encoded by other nucleotide sequences in the sample. This rearrangement joins TRBV18 to TRBJ2-7; D may correspond to TRBD1 or TRBD2 (5 bases each). CDR1 and CDR2 from the germline V gene are KGHSH and LQKENI. V lost 3 bases, J lost 3 bases, and 6 bases lay in between. The CDR3 is 12 amino acids. The CDR3 coding sequence is TGTGCCAGCTCACCGGGACGCTACGAGCAGTACTTC. Translated, it gives CASSPGRYEQYF. The variable domain in full, with the rest retrieved from reference TRBV18 and TRBJ2-7, is NAGVMQNPRHLVRRRGQEARLRCSPMKGHSHVYWYRQLPEEGLKFMVYLQKENIIDESGMPKERFSAEFPKEGPSILRIQQVVRGDSAAYFCASSPGRYEQYFGPGTRLTVT.

The chain links TRBV6-1 to TRBJ1-3; 10 bases fit TRBD1. V was pared by 4 bases and J by 4 bases, with 7 bases of the junction left unmatched. Looked up from germline, CDR1 is MNHNS and CDR2 is SASEGT. This CDR3 is built from 16 residues. The CDR3 sequence is CASSASGTGVGNTIYF. The DNA of the CDR3 is TGTGCCAGCAGTGCCTCCGGGACAGGGGTAGGAAACACCATATATTTT.

This clone came up many times. The chain employs TRBV28 and TRBJ2-1; 16 bases agree with TRBD2. The CDR3 covers 20 residues. Germline assignment: CDR1 MDHEN and CDR2 SYDVKM. With 6 bases clipped from V and 5 bases from J, the junction kept 16 bases outside the gene matches. The CDR3 reads CASSHRPGTSGRGQNNEQFF. The DNA for the CDR3 is TGTGCCAGCAGCCATCGTCCCGGGACTAGCGGGAGGGGACAAAACAATGAGCAGTTCTTC.

The rearrangement links TRBV7-8 to TRBJ2-5; D tentatively reads TRBD1 or TRBD2 (6 bases each). With 5 bases removed from V and 5 bases from J, the gap between germline ends came to 21 bases. The CDR3 runs to 16 residues. CDR1 is SGHVS, CDR2 FQNEAQ, per germline. The chain's CDR3 is CASSLSLGAGRETQYF. In DNA form, the CDR3 reads TGTGCCAGCAGCCTCTCCTTGGGGGCGGGACGGGAGACCCAGTACTTC.

The chain is built from TRBV30 and TRBJ2-7, with D tentatively TRBD2 (6 bases). Germline V gene data show CDR1 as GTSNPN and CDR2 as SVGIG (reference sequence). The CDR3 is 12 residues long. V lost 4 bases, J lost 2 bases, and 9 bases lay in between. The DNA of the CDR3 is TGTGCCTGGAAGGGAGGCACCTACGAGCAGTACTTC. Residues: CAWKGGTYEQYF.

This clone was counted only a few times. This sequence joins TRBV28 and TRBJ2-7; D is unclear. Trimming removed 5 bases from V and 4 bases from J, with 18 bases in between. The CDR3 contains 15 residues. Germline assignment: CDR1 MDHEN and CDR2 SYDVKM. In nucleotides, the CDR3 is TGTGCCAGCAGTCCCCCGAGTACGGAAATTTACGAGCAGTACTTC. This gives the protein CASSPPSTEIYEQYF.

This clone was seen a handful of times. V and J are TRBV15 and TRBJ1-5, with 7 bases identical to TRBD1. With 7 bases clipped from V and 0 bases from J, the junction kept 15 bases outside the gene matches. This CDR3 has 18 amino acids. The V gene's germline CDR1 is LNHNV and CDR2 YYDKDF (reference sequence). CDR3 amino acids: CATTAVTGLSYSNQPQHF. CDR3 sequence (DNA): TGTGCCACCACGGCTGTGACAGGGTTGTCCTATAGCAATCAGCCCCAGCATTTT.

The V call is TRBV7-8, the J call TRBJ1-3, with 11 bases lining up with TRBD1. The trim removed 3 bases at V and 7 bases at J, leaving 8 bases unmatched. CDR3 length equals 16 residues. Germline CDR1 reads SGHVS; CDR2 reads FQNEAQ. The CDR3 spells CASSFGRDRGKNTIYF. In DNA form, the CDR3 reads TGTGCCAGCAGCTTTGGCCGGGACAGGGGGAAGAACACCATATATTTT.

In DNA, the CDR3 is TGTGCCAGCAGTGAAGGGGGCTATACCAATCAGCCCCAGCATTTT. It specifies CASSEGGYTNQPQHF. This sequence joins TRBV6-1 and TRBJ1-5, with a weak D call TRBD1 (5 bases). Trimming cost V 1 base and J 3 bases, with 10 bases left between them. The germline CDR1 and CDR2 sequences are MNHNS and SASEGT. This CDR3 spans 15 amino acids.

This clone was observed a few times. The V and J genes are TRBV6-1 and TRBJ1-3; maybe TRBD1 (6 bases). This CDR3 spans 21 amino acids. Germline values: CDR1 MNHNS, CDR2 SASEGT. V shed 0 bases and J shed 3 bases, with 27 bases lying between them. The CDR3 region is CASSEARGGRTARLYGNTIYF. CDR3 sequence (DNA): TGTGCCAGCAGTGAAGCAAGGGGGGGAAGAACGGCTAGGCTATATGGAAACACCATATATTTT.

This clone was picked up a small number of times. The chain has TRBV4-3 and TRBJ1-5; TRBD1 is a possible D gene (5 bases). Germline CDR1 and CDR2: LGHNA and YSLEER. V lost 2 bases and J lost 7, with 15 bases in between. The CDR3 contains 15 residues. The CDR3 protein is CASSQSFAGEQPQHF. The CDR3 DNA is TGCGCCAGCAGCCAATCCTTCGCGGGGGAGCAGCCCCAGCATTTT.

This clone was seen a few times. The V and J genes are TRBV7-2 and TRBJ2-3; D is unclear. The V gene's germline CDR1 is SGHTA and CDR2 FQGNSA. CDR3 size: 13 residues. The V end lost 2 bases, the J end lost 4 bases, and 7 bases lay between the germline ends. Here the CDR3 reads CASSLRSSDTQYF. The CDR3 nucleotides are TGTGCCAGCAGCTTAAGGAGTTCAGATACGCAGTATTTT.

The chain carries TRBV4-2 and TRBJ2-1, with D maybe TRBD2 (6 bases). This CDR3 has 15 amino acids. Germline CDR1 is LGHNA and CDR2 is YNFKEQ. The ends were cut back, 1 base at V and 8 bases at J, with 15 bases in the middle. The CDR3 DNA sequence: TGTGCCAGCAGCCAAGGGCGCCGGGGGTTCGATGAGCAGTTCTTC. This translates into CASSQGRRGFDEQFF.

At least ten counts were recorded for this clone. V and J are TRBV18 and TRBJ2-2; D remains ambiguous. V was clipped by 0 bases and J by 1 base, with 3 bases between them. The CDR3 contains 14 residues. The V gene's germline CDR1 is KGHSH and CDR2 LQKENI. CDR3 region: CASSPPGNTGELFF. The CDR3 region has the DNA TGTGCCAGCTCACCACCGGGGAACACCGGGGAGCTGTTTTTT.

This clone was seen a few times. The chain combines TRBV28 with TRBJ2-7; D is unclear. This CDR3 is built from 15 residues. The germline V gene encodes CDR1 MDHEN and CDR2 SYDVKM. Trimming left V 2 bases short and J 0 bases short, with 11 bases between. The CDR3 nucleotides are TGTGCCAGCAGTTTAATGGCGGTGAGCTCCTACGAGCAGTACTTC. It is translated as CASSLMAVSSYEQYF.

There are a few counts of this clone. This chain uses TRBV5-1 with TRBJ2-2; perhaps D is TRBD1 or TRBD2 (6 bases each). CDR3 size: 14 residues. The ends were cut back, 6 bases at V and 1 base at J, with 10 bases in the middle. From germline, CDR1 is SGHRS and CDR2 YFSETQ. DNA of the CDR3: TGCGCCAGCAAGGAGGGACAGAACACCGGGGAGCTGTTTTTT. Translation gives CASKEGQNTGELFF. The variable domain in full, with the rest retrieved from reference TRBV5-1 and TRBJ2-2, is KAGVTQTPRYLIKTRGQQVTLSCSPISGHRSVSWYQQTPGQGLQFLFEYFSETQRNKGNFPGRFSGRQFSNSRSEMNVSTLELGDSALYLCASKEGQNTGELFFGEGSRLTVL.

This chain links TRBV4-3 with TRBJ2-1; D unresolved. The CDR3 spans 11 residues. Trimming left V 2 bases short and J 10 bases short, with 6 bases between. Germline V gene sequence: CDR1 LGHNA, CDR2 YSLEER. The CDR3 region is CASSQWREQFF. CDR3 bases: TGCGCCAGCAGCCAATGGCGAGAGCAGTTCTTC.

This clone was observed a few times. The V call is TRBV7-9, the J call TRBJ2-3; the match to TRBD2 covers 9 bases. Unmatched junction bases numbered 3, after V lost 5 bases and J lost 3 bases. The germline CDR1 and CDR2 sequences are SEHNR and FQNEAQ (reference sequence). This CDR3 contains 14 residues. CDR3 DNA sequence: TGTGCCAGCAGCCCTAGCGGGAATACAGATACGCAGTATTTT. Protein sequence: CASSPSGNTDTQYF. The variable domain in full, with the rest retrieved from reference TRBV7-9 and TRBJ2-3, is DTGVSQNPRHKITKRGQNVTFRCDPISEHNRLYWYRQTLGQGPEFLTYFQNEAQLEKSRLLSDRFSAERPKGSFSTLEIQRTEQGDSAMYLCASSPSGNTDTQYFGPGTRLTVL.

CDR3 in amino acids: CASSLALGNEQFF. CDR3 bases: TGTGCCAGCAGCTTGGCTTTGGGGAATGAGCAGTTCTTC. This rearrangement joins TRBV5-8 to TRBJ2-1; D gene unclear. Germline V gives CDR1 SGHTS, CDR2 YDEGEE. CDR3 size: 13 residues. V shed 0 bases and J shed 7 bases, with 8 bases lying between them.

This clone has ten or more counts. The chain uses TRBV7-9 and TRBJ1-1; D not resolved. Trimming cost V 2 bases and J 1 base, with 5 bases left between them. CDR1 and CDR2 (germline): SEHNR, FQNEAQ (reference sequence). The CDR3 covers 13 residues. CDR3 in amino acids: CASSLQTNTEAFF. The CDR3, as DNA: TGTGCCAGCAGCTTACAGACGAACACTGAAGCTTTCTTT.

The chain uses TRBV2 and TRBJ2-2; either TRBD1 or TRBD2 may fit D (5 bases each). There are 15 residues in the CDR3. Trimming cost V 7 bases and J 2 bases, with 14 bases left between them. The germline V gene has CDR1 SNHLY and CDR2 FYNNEI. CDR3: CASKTERDNTGELFF. CDR3 nucleotides: TGTGCCAGCAAAACCGAGAGGGACAACACCGGGGAGCTGTTTTTT.

CDR3 DNA: TGTGCCAGCAGCCTTCGACTAGCGGGACGCACAGATACGCAGTATTTT. It is translated as CASSLRLAGRTDTQYF. This chain connects TRBV5-6 to TRBJ2-3, with 11 bases identical to TRBD2. V gave up 4 bases and J gave up 1 base; unmatched junction bases: 5. Germline-derived CDR1 and CDR2 are SGHDT and YYEEEE. The CDR3 loop spans 16 amino acids.

This clone was found a few times. Other DNA sequences in this specimen translate into the identical CDR3. The chain has TRBV2 and TRBJ1-5; D not certain. The CDR3 is made up of 13 amino acids. Trimming took 6 bases from V and 1 from J, leaving 7 bases between them. Germline V gives CDR1 SNHLY, CDR2 FYNNEI. CDR3 sequence: CASSGDSNQPQHF. The CDR3 DNA reads TGTGCCAGCAGCGGTGACAGCAATCAGCCCCAGCATTTT. Combining the CDR3 with reference TRBV2 and TRBJ1-5 gives the whole variable domain EPEVTQTPSHQVTQMGQEVILRCVPISNHLYFYWYRQILGQKVEFLVSFYNNEISEKSEIFDDQFSVERPDGSNFTLKIRSTKLEDSAMYFCASSGDSNQPQHFGDGTRLSIL.

This clone was counted a few times. The CDR3 nucleotides read TGTGCCAGCAGCTCCGGTCAGAGAAGGTCACCCCTCCACTTT. It yields the protein CASSSGQRRSPLHF. The chain joins TRBV5-8 to TRBJ1-6; D call uncertain. CDR3 size: 14 residues. CDR1 and CDR2 (germline): SGHTS, YDEGEE. V lost 3 bases, J lost 10 bases, and 14 bases lay in between.

A few counts support this clone. The rearrangement uses TRBV30 and TRBJ2-1, with TRBD2 matching 14 bases. The CDR3 runs to 16 residues. CDR1 and CDR2 from the germline V gene are GTSNPN and SVGIG (reference sequence). V trimming: 3 bases; J trimming: 8 bases; junction bases outside the gene matches: 9. CDR3 sequence: CAWSRLAGGPRDEQFF. CDR3 DNA: TGTGCCTGGAGCCGACTAGCGGGAGGGCCTAGGGATGAGCAGTTCTTC.